The 28 T cell receptor beta chains presented below share a single source sample, sequenced in a study of Graves' ophthalmopathy and Graves' hyperthyroidism. Transcripts of RNA were the source for amplifying TCR beta CDR3 regions. The first round was an RT-PCR with HTBI primers, and the second round was a multiplex PCR. Each CDR3 protein gets one entry after TCRdb re-called the multiplex PCR reads with MiXCR. The sample includes 240,000 or so distinct CDR3 sequences, around 50% seen only once; the top ten take roughly 50%. Sequenced sample: peripheral blood. Source of these receptors: an adult man with Graves' ophthalmopathy.

This clonotype was picked up a small number of times. This chain uses TRBV20-1 with TRBJ2-5, with a tentative D call TRBD1 (6 bases). Germline V lookup: CDR1 DFQATT, CDR2 SNEGSKA (reference sequence). The germline V and J ends were trimmed by 6 bases and 2 bases, with 16 bases remaining between them. CDR3 length equals 14 residues. In DNA form, the CDR3 reads TGCAGTGCCGATCGTACAGGGATTCAAGAGACCCAGTACTTC. Protein product: CSADRTGIQETQYF.

The chain combines TRBV2 with TRBJ2-5; D remains unclear. CDR1 is SNHLY, CDR2 FYNNEI, per germline. The ends were cut back, 6 bases at V and 7 bases at J, with 15 bases in the middle. The CDR3 is 13 amino acids. The CDR3 region has the DNA TGTGCCAGCAGCTTGGCGGTTGGAAGGACCCAGTACTTC. It codes for CASSLAVGRTQYF.

This chain connects TRBV7-9 to TRBJ2-5; 8 bases match TRBD1. The CDR3 covers 14 residues. After removal of 7 bases from V and 4 bases from J, the junction contained 8 bases not matched to a gene. Germline lookup yields CDR1 SEHNR and CDR2 FQNEAQ (reference sequence). CDR3 region: CASKSTGVGETQYF. The CDR3 DNA reads as TGTGCCAGCAAATCGACAGGGGTTGGAGAGACCCAGTACTTC.

This clonotype was observed a handful of times. The genes are TRBV10-3 and TRBJ2-7; D not certain. The germline V gene encodes CDR1 ENHRY and CDR2 SYGVKD. The V and J ends lost 5 bases and 3 bases respectively, with 17 bases between them. The CDR3 runs 15 residues. The CDR3 region is CAISSDTQGNYEQYF. The CDR3 bases are TGTGCCATCAGTTCTGACACCCAAGGTAACTACGAGCAGTACTTC.

Of note for this clonotype: This CDR3 is missing its conserved last phenylalanine or tryptophan, likely due to a read error. No DNA is shown, since the ends of the CDR3 on it are uncertain; the CDR3 is the one TCRdb lists. V is TRBV7-9 and J is TRBJ1-3; the D call in the table, TRBD1, was not verified against the DNA. Germline CDR1 reads SEHNR; CDR2 reads FQNEAQ (reference sequence). The CDR3 totals 10 residues, both ends included. The CDR3 sequence: CASSQDRQGT.

The V call is TRBV25-1, the J call TRBJ2-2; D is possibly TRBD1 (6 bases). Trimming stripped 5 bases from V and 4 bases from J, with 11 bases between. Germline CDR1 MGHDK, CDR2 SYGVNS. This CDR3 region has 14 residues. The CDR3 DNA reads TGTGCCAGCAGTTCGGCAGGGGCCACCGGGGAGCTGTTTTTT. Translated: CASSSAGATGELFF.

CDR3 protein: CSRDSPGYGYTF. CDR3 nucleotide sequence: TGCAGCCGGGACAGCCCTGGGTATGGCTACACCTTC. The chain is built from TRBV29-1 and TRBJ1-2; 7 nucleotides line up with TRBD1. V shed 8 bases and J 5 bases; nucleotides not matched to a gene: 8. Per the germline V gene, CDR1 is SQVTM and CDR2 is ANQGSEA. There are 12 residues in the CDR3.

This clonotype was counted a few times. This chain connects TRBV10-3 to TRBJ2-7; D possibly uses TRBD1 or TRBD2 (6 bases each). Per germline, CDR1 ENHRY and CDR2 SYGVKD. Trimming removed 10 bases at V and 1 base at J, with 20 bases between. This CDR3 comprises 15 residues. This chain's CDR3 is CASRGGPTLSYEQYF. In nucleotides, the CDR3 is TGTGCCAGCAGGGGAGGCCCCACCCTTTCCTACGAGCAGTACTTC.

On this clonotype: Possible read error: a much larger clone is one base away. CDR3 sequence: CASSERVGDDTGELFF. CDR3 bases: TGTGCCAGCAGTGAAAGAGTAGGGGACGACACCGGGGAGCTGTTTTTT. The V gene is TRBV25-1, the J gene TRBJ2-2; TRBD1 or TRBD2 may be the D gene (5 bases each). Germline V lookup: CDR1 MGHDK, CDR2 SYGVNS. The germline V and J ends were trimmed by 2 bases and 3 bases, with 13 bases remaining between them. CDR3 size: 16 residues.

This sequence joins TRBV2 and TRBJ2-7; D possibly corresponds to TRBD2 (6 bases). The germline gives CDR1 SNHLY, CDR2 FYNNEI. The length of the CDR3 is 14 residues. V was clipped by 4 bases and J by 8 bases, with 18 bases between them. The CDR3 bases are TGTGCCAGCAGTGCGTTATCCCGGGACTTACAGCAGTACTTC. Translating it yields CASSALSRDLQQYF.

The J gene is TRBJ1-6, the V gene TRBV20-1; weak D call: TRBD1 (5 bases). Trimming removed 0 bases from V and 2 bases from J, with 14 bases in between. The CDR3 totals 17 residues. Germline CDR1 reads DFQATT; CDR2 reads SNEGSKA (reference sequence). The DNA for the CDR3 is TGCAGTGCTAGAGACCCGGGGGATGGGACCTATAATTCACCCCTCCACTTT. Amino acids: CSARDPGDGTYNSPLHF.

This clonotype was counted at least ten times. This chain uses TRBV2 with TRBJ2-7, with 10 bases aligning to TRBD1. Germline loops: CDR1 SNHLY, CDR2 FYNNEI. Trimming at V came to 6 bases and at J to 4 bases, leaving 9 bases not matched to a gene. The CDR3 is 15 amino acids. DNA for the CDR3: TGTGCCAGCAGGTCGCGTGGGACAGGGGTTTACGAGCAGTACTTC. This gives the protein CASRSRGTGVYEQYF.

The genes are TRBV10-3 and TRBJ2-7; 9 bases agree with TRBD1. This CDR3 region has 14 residues. With V trimmed by 6 bases and J by 6 bases, 9 bases remained unmatched. CDR1 ENHRY and CDR2 SYGVKD come from the germline V gene. The CDR3 bases are TGTGCCATCAGCTTGGGACAGGGTTTATCCGAGCAGTACTTC. Translation: CAISLGQGLSEQYF.

This clonotype was observed a handful of times. The chain employs TRBV27 and TRBJ1-5; maybe TRBD1 (5 bases). Germline-derived CDR1 and CDR2 are MNHEY and SMNVEV (reference sequence). V lost 0 bases, J lost 7 bases, and 13 bases lay in between. The CDR3 runs to 15 residues. The CDR3 protein is CASSLSSRGGQPQHF. The DNA for the CDR3 is TGTGCCAGCAGTTTATCGTCGAGGGGTGGGCAGCCCCAGCATTTT.

DNA for the CDR3: TGCAGTGCTAGAGATCACCCCAACTCTGGGGGGGAGCTGTTTTTT. It yields the protein CSARDHPNSGGELFF. This chain links TRBV20-1 with TRBJ2-2; D uncertain. V was clipped by 0 bases and J by 8 bases, with 16 bases between them. The CDR3 is 15 amino acids. Germline V gene lookup returns CDR1 DFQATT and CDR2 SNEGSKA (reference sequence).

The chain couples TRBV4-1 to TRBJ2-3; D uncertain. There are 13 residues in the CDR3. Germline V gene sequence: CDR1 MGHRA, CDR2 YSYEKL. Trimming shortened V by 5 bases and J by 10 bases, and 16 bases separated the two germline ends. The CDR3 coding sequence is TGCGCCAGCAGCTATTCAAGCTCGGACGCGCAGTATTTT. Amino acids: CASSYSSSDAQYF.

This clonotype was found a few times. This chain connects TRBV2 to TRBJ2-5; D possibly matches TRBD1 or TRBD2 (5 bases each). The germline gives CDR1 SNHLY, CDR2 FYNNEI. V gave up 4 bases and J gave up 4 bases, with 19 bases separating them. The CDR3 is made up of 16 amino acids. The CDR3 DNA follows: TGTGCCAGCAGTGGGATTTTTGGGACGGAGATAGAGACCCAGTACTTC. Translation gives CASSGIFGTEIETQYF.

The gene calls are TRBV2 and TRBJ1-2, with 11 bases matching TRBD1. Germline V gene sequence: CDR1 SNHLY, CDR2 FYNNEI. V gave up 4 bases and J gave up 6 bases; unmatched junction bases: 4. The CDR3 sequence is 14 residues long. The CDR3 region has the DNA TGTGCCAGCAGTGGCCGGGACAGGGGGGATGGCTACACCTTC. Translated: CASSGRDRGDGYTF.

The chain has TRBV5-1 and TRBJ2-7; 8 positions agree with TRBD1. Per the germline V gene, CDR1 is SGHRS and CDR2 is YFSETQ. The trim removed 2 bases at V and 3 bases at J, leaving 7 bases unmatched. CDR3 length: 15 amino acids. The CDR3 sequence is CASSFGGTGYYEQYF. The CDR3 coding sequence is TGCGCCAGCAGCTTTGGGGGGACAGGTTACTACGAGCAGTACTTC.

The chain joins TRBV7-8 to TRBJ2-3, with 8 bases lining up with TRBD1. The V and J ends lost 3 bases and 5 bases, in that order; junction bases with no gene match: 4. Germline CDR1 reads SGHVS; CDR2 reads FQNEAQ. The CDR3 runs to 14 residues. CDR3 nucleotides: TGTGCCAGCAGCTTGACAGGACAGGGAGATACGCAGTATTTT. This sequence encodes CASSLTGQGDTQYF.

This clonotype was counted a few times. J is TRBJ2-5 and V is TRBV20-1, with 9 positions matching TRBD2. Germline assignment: CDR1 DFQATT and CDR2 SNEGSKA (reference sequence). The J segment lost 4 bases and the V segment lost 4 bases, leaving 4 bases of the junction unmatched. The CDR3 length is 13 residues. The CDR3 sequence: CSAIRGGVETQYF. The CDR3 DNA is TGCAGTGCTATTCGCGGGGGGGTAGAGACCCAGTACTTC.

J is TRBJ2-6 and V is TRBV29-1; 10 positions agree with TRBD1. The CDR3 has 16 residues. V trimming: 5 bases; J trimming: 2 bases; junction bases outside the gene matches: 6. Germline V gene lookup returns CDR1 SQVTM and CDR2 ANQGSEA. CDR3 residues: CSVNPGQGTGANVLTF. DNA for the CDR3: TGCAGCGTTAATCCGGGACAGGGGACTGGGGCCAACGTCCTGACTTTC. The whole variable domain, remainder taken from reference TRBV29-1 and TRBJ2-6, is SAVISQKPSRDICQRGTSLTIQCQVDSQVTMMFWYRQQPGQSLTLIATANQGSEATYESGFVIDKFPISRPNLTFSTLTVSNMSPEDSSIYLCSVNPGQGTGANVLTFGAGSRLTVL.

The J gene is TRBJ1-1, the V gene TRBV19; a possible D gene is TRBD1 (5 bases). There are 14 residues in the CDR3. Germline V gene data show CDR1 as LNHDA and CDR2 as SQIVND (reference sequence). Trimming took off 6 bases at V and 4 bases at J, with 15 bases between the two ends. CDR3 bases: TGTGCCAGTAGATTAGGACAAACGAGCACTGAAGCTTTCTTT. Its protein product is CASRLGQTSTEAFF.

This clonotype was seen a few times. The chain carries TRBV12-3 or TRBV12-4 and TRBJ2-5; D tentatively fits TRBD1 or TRBD2 (5 bases each). Trimming shortened V by 8 bases and J by 1 base, and 14 bases separated the two germline ends. The CDR3 length is 14 residues. CDR3 nucleotides: TGTGCCAGCTCACCGGGGCTAGCCCAAGAGACCCAGTACTTC. Its translation: CASSPGLAQETQYF.

The CDR3 loop is CASSPARLDTHEQYF. The CDR3 coding sequence is TGTGCCAGCAGCCCCGCGAGGCTAGATACCCACGAGCAGTACTTC. The gene calls are TRBV5-6 and TRBJ2-7, with D hard to call. The CDR3 covers 15 residues. V lost 4 bases and J lost 5, with 19 bases in between. Germline V gene sequence: CDR1 SGHDT, CDR2 YYEEEE. Based on the CDR3 plus reference TRBV5-6 and TRBJ2-7, the full variable domain is DAGVTQSPTHLIKTRGQQVTLRCSPKSGHDTVSWYQQALGQGPQFIFQYYEEEERQRGNFPDRFSGHQFPNYSSELNVNALLLGDSALYLCASSPARLDTHEQYFGPGTRLTVT.

This clonotype was recorded a few times. The chain joins TRBV6-5 to TRBJ1-1, with D possibly TRBD1 on 6 matching bases. The germline CDR1 and CDR2 sequences are MNHEY and SVGAGI. Trimming removed 6 bases from V and 7 bases from J, with 12 bases in between. The CDR3 is 12 residues long. DNA of the CDR3: TGTGCCAGCAGCCTCAGGGGTGGTGAAGCTTTCTTT. The encoded protein is CASSLRGGEAFF.

This clonotype was seen a few times. The J gene is TRBJ2-7, the V gene TRBV9; possible D gene TRBD1, 7 bases. The CDR3 totals 16 residues. The germline CDR1 and CDR2 sequences are SGDLS and YYNGEE. Trimming cost V 4 bases and J 6 bases, with 23 bases left between them. CDR3 sequence: CASSSPRLGRTGEQYF. In DNA, the CDR3 is TGTGCCAGCAGCTCCCCACGACTAGGCAGGACAGGCGAGCAGTACTTC.

This clonotype has just a few counts. The chain joins TRBV7-9 to TRBJ1-2; no clear D gene. The germline V gene has CDR1 SEHNR and CDR2 FQNEAQ (reference sequence). Trimming removed 5 bases from V and 3 bases from J, with 13 bases in between. CDR3 length: 14 residues. The CDR3 sequence: CASSTFGPHYGYTF. The CDR3 region has the DNA TGTGCCAGCAGCACTTTTGGACCCCACTATGGCTACACCTTC.